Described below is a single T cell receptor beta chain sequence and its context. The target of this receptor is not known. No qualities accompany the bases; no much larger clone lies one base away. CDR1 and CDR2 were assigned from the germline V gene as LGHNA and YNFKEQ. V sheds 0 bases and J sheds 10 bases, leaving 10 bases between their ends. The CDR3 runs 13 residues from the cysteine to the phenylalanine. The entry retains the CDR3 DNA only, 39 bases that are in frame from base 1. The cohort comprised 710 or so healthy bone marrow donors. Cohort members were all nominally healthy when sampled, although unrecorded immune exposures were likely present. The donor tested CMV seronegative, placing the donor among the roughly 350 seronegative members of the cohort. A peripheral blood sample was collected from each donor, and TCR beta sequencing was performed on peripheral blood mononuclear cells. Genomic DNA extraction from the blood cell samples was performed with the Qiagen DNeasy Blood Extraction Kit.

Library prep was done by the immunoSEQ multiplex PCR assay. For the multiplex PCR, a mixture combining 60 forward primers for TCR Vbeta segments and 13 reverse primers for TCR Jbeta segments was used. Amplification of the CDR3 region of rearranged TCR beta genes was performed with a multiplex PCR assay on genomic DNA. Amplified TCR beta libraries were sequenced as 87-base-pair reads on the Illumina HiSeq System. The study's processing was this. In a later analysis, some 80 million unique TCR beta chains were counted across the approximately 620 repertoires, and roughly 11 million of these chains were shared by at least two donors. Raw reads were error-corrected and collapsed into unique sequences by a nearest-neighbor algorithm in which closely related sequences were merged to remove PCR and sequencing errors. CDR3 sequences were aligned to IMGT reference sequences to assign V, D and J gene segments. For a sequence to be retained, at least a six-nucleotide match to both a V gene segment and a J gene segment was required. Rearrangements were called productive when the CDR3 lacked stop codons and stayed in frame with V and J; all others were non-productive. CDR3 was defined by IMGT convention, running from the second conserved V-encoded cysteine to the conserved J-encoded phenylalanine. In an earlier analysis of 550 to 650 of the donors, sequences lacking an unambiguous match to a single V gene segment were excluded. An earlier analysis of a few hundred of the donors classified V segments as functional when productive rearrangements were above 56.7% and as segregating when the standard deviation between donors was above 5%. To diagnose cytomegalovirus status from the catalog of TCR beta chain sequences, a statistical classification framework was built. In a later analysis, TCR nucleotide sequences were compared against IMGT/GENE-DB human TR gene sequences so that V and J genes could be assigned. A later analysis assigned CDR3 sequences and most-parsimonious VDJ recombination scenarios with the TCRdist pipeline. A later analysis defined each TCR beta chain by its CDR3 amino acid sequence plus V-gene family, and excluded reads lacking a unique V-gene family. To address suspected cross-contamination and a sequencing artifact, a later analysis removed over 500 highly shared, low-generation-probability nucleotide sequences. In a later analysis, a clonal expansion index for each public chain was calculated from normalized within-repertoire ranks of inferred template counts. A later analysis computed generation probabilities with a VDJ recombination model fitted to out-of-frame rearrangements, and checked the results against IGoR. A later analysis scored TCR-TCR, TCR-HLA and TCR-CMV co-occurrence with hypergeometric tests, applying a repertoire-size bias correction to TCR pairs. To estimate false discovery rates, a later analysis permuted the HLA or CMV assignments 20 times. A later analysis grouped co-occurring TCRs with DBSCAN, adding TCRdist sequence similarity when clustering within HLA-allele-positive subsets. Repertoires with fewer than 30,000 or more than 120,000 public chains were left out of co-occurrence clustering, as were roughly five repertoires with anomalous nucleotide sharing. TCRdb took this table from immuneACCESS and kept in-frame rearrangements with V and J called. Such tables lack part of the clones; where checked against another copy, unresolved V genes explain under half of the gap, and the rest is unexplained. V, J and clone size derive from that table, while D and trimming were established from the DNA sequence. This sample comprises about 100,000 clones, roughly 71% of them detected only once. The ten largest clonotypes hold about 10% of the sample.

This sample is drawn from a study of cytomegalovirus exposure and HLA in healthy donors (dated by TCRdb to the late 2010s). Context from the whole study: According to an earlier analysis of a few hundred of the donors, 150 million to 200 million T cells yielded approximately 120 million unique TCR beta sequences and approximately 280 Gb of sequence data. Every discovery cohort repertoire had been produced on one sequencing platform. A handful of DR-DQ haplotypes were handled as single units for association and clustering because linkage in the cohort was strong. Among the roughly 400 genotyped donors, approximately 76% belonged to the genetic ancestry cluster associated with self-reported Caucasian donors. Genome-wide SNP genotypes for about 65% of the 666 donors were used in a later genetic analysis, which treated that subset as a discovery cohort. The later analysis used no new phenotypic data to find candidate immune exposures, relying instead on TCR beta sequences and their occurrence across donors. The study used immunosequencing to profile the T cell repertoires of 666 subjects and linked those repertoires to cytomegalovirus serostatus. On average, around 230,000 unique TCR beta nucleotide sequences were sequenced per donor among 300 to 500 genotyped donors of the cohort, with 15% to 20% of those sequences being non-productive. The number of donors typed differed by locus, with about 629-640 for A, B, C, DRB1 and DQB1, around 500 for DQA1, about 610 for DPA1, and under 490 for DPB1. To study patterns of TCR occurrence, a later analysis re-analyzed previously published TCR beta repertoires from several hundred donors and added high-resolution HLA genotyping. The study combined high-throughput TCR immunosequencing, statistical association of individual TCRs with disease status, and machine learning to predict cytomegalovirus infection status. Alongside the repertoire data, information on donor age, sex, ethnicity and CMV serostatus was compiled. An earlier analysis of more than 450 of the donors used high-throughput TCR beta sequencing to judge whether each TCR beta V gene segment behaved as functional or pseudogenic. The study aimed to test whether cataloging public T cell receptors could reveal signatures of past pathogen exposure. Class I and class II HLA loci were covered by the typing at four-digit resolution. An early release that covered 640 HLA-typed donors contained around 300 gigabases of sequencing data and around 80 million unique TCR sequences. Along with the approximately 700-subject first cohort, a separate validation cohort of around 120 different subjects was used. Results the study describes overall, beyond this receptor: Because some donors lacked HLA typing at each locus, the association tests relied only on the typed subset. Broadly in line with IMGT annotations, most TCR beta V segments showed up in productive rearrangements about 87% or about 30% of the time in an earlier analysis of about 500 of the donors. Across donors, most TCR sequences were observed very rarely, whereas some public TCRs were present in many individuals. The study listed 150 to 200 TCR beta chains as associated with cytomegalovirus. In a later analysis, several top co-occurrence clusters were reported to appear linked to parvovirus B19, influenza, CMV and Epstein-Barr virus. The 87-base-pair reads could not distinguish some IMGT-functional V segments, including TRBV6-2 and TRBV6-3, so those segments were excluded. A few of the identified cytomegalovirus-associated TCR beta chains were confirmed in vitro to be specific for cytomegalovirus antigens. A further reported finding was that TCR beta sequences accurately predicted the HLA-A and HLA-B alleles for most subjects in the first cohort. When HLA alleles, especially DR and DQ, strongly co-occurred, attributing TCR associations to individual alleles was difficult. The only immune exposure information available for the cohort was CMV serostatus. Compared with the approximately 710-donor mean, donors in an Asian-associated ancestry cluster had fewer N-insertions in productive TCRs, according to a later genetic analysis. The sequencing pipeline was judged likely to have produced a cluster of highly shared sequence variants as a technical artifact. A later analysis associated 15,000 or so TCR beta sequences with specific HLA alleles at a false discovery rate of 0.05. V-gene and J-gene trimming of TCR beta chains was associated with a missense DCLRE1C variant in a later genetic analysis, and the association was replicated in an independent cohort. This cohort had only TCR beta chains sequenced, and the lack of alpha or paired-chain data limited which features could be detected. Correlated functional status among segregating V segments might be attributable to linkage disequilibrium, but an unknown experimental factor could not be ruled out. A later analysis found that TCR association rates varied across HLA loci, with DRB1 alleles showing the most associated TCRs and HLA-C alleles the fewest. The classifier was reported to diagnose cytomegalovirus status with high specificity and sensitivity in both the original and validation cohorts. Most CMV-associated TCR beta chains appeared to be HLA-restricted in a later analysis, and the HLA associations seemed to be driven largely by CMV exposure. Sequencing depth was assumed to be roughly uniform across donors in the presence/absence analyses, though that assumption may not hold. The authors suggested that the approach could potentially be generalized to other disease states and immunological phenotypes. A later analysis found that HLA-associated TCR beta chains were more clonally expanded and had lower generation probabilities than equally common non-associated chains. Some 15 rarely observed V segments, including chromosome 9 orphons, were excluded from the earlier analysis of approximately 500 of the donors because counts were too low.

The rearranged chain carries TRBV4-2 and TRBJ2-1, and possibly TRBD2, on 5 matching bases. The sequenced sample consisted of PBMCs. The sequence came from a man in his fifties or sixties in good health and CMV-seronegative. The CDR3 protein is CASSQEDPGEQFF. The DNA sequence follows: TGTGCCAGCAGCCAAGAGGACCCGGGGGAGCAGTTCTTC.